Here is one T cell receptor beta chain with its context. Its antigen is unidentified. The repertoire was sequenced with immunoSEQ multiplex PCR; TCRdb's copy has only in-frame clones and lacks some. The sample has 1.5 million to 1.9 million clones; 95% to 99% are singletons. Trimming pared 4 bases from V and 0 bases from J, leaving 10 bases between. CDR1 and CDR2 (germline): SGHNT, YYREEE (reference sequence). The CDR3 covers 14 residues. This sample stems from a study of shared clonotypes between healthy human individuals. As for the study in general: Each donor's CD4 naive and CD4 memory cells filled three plates apiece, CD8 naive two, and CD8 memory one.

The donors were all Caucasian adults (living in Nashville, Tennessee). Study-level results: Rarefaction revealed incomplete sorted-subset sequencing despite large depth.

This clonotype was sampled from a man aged 25-45 years in good health. The V and J genes are TRBV5-4 and TRBJ2-5, with D perhaps TRBD1 (6 bases). Material for sequencing was naive CD4+ T cells sorted from blood. Sample subset: CD45RA+ positively selected. CDR3 residues: CASSPGQNQETQYF. CDR3 coding DNA: TGTGCCAGCAGCCCAGGACAGAACCAAGAGACCCAGTACTTC.